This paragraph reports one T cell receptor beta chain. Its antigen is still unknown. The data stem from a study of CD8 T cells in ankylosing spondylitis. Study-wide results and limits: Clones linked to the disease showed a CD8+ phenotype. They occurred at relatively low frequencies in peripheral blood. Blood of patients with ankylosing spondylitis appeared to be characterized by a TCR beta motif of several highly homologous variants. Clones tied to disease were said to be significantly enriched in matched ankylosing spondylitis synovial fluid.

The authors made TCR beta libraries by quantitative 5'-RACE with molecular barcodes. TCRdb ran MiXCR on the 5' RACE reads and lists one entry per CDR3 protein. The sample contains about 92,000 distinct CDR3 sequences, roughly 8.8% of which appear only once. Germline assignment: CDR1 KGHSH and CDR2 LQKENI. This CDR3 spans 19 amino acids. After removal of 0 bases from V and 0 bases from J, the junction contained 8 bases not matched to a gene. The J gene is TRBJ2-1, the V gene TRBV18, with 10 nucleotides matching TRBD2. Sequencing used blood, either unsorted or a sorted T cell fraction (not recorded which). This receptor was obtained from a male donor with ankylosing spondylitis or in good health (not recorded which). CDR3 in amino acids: CASSPPGLAPPSSYNEQFF. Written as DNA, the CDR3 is TGTGCCAGCTCACCACCGGGACTAGCGCCTCCTAGCTCCTACAATGAGCAGTTCTTC.